The subject of this entry is one T cell receptor (beta chain). In this sample, this clonotype turned up many times. Its binding antigen is unknown. The sample holds no much larger clone one base away, and base qualities are not on file. A distance of 15 bases separates the germline ends of V and J, which lose 4 bases and 4 bases respectively. The CDR3 contains 15 residues, cysteine and phenylalanine counted. The kept DNA is CDR3 alone, 45 bases in frame from the first base. Based on the germline V gene (reference sequence), the CDR1 and CDR2 sequences are SEHNR and FQNEAQ. This specimen comes from a study of T-cell memory formation after mild COVID-19 (TCRdb year 2021). For the study in its entirety: Most TCR sequence clusters were specific to one of the two donors. The cohort was made up of two young adult volunteers, one female and one male, who were previously healthy. Longitudinal TCRalpha and TCRbeta repertoire sequencing tracked T-cell clones expanding and contracting after mild COVID-19 in two donors.

Ficoll-Paque density gradient centrifugation was used to isolate PBMCs. Sequencing was carried out with an Illumina NovaSeq 6000. Using 5'RACE with constant-segment primers, TCRalpha and TCRbeta cDNA libraries were constructed, with sample barcodes and unique molecular identifiers added in the process. Trizol reagent was used to extract RNA from every sample. Amplification of the libraries took two PCR steps, and the second step added a second sample barcode plus Illumina TruSeq adapters. Sequencing of libraries was performed on an Illumina NovaSeq with 2 x 150 bp paired-end reads. The original methods were these. Reads were demultiplexed and collapsed into UMI-guided consensus sequences with migec v1.2.7. Using mixcr v2.1.11, UMI consensuses were aligned to TRA and TRB V and J templates and then assembled into clonotypes. A clonotype was counted as expanded or contracted only when both edgeR and NoisET called the clonotype significant, with the noise models trained on biological replicates. For edgeR calls, a false discovery rate-adjusted p below 0.01 and a log2 fold-change threshold of 1 were applied. As an exploratory analysis of dynamics, max-normalized trajectories of the 1000 most abundant clonotypes were examined by PCA with hierarchical clustering. The CD4 or CD8 phenotype of responding clones was assigned using the separately sequenced CD4+ and CD8+ repertoires. TCRdb trimmed the raw reads at Q25, called clones with MiXCR and kept productive beta chains. Identical CDR3 proteins give one entry, which carries the most common genes and DNA. What appears here as the V and J calls and clone size reflects TCRdb's work, not the paper's. For this sample there are over 250,000 distinct CDR3 sequences; 15% to 20% appear just once. Of the sample, roughly 23% falls within the top ten clones.

Summary of the overall study and its limitations: Clones contracting from day 15 to 85 had balanced CD4/CD8 phenotypes, while a second wave expanding from day 15 to 37 was biased towards CD4+. The study included only a couple of mild cases, and larger cohorts that include severe cases with pre-infection samples were judged to be necessary. Some responding clones were found in pre-infection memory, which suggests that pre-existing cross-reactive memory T cells took part in the SARS-CoV-2 response. Contracting CD4+ clones appeared mostly in the CM and EM memory subsets, whereas CD8+ clones were enriched in EMRA. The second-wave clones that peaked on day 37 were not confirmed to be SARS-CoV-2 specific.

Recombination joined TRBV7-9 with TRBJ2-3; matching of 6 bases hints at TRBD2 as the D gene. This TCR came from a man younger than 35 who had mild COVID-19 (a few samples of this study predate the infection). The sample titles of this study are shuffled in the database, so cell type and time point are left out; the donor was told from shared clones. Sequenced sample: PBMCs or a T cell subset sorted from them (not recorded which). The nucleotide sequence reads as follows: TGTGCCAGCAGCTCCTACGAGGAGGGGTCAGATACGCAGTATTTT. It specifies CASSSYEEGSDTQYF.